This entry lists 12 T cell receptor beta chains sequenced from one sample in a study of CD8+ T cells in alopecia areata (dated by TCRdb to 2017 to 2018). Libraries were constructed by the immunoSEQ multiplex PCR assay. For TCR sequencing, RNA was extracted from every sample and reverse transcribed into cDNA to serve as template. TCRdb took over this immuneACCESS table, retaining in-frame rearrangements with V and J assigned. Such tables are incomplete; in checked studies, under half of the missing clones stem from an unresolved V gene, and the remainder is unexplained. This sample holds approximately 150,000 clones; about half were observed only once. Approximately 0.99% of the sample lies in the top ten. Taken with the paper, the label for time point translates to: baseline before oral tofacitinib. The source was CD4+ T cells sorted from blood, collected at week 0. The receptors were sampled from a human donor with alopecia areata.

There are many counts of this clone. This chain connects TRBV29-1 to TRBJ2-7, with D unclear. The CDR3 totals 12 residues. The germline V gene encodes CDR1 SQVTM and CDR2 ANQGSEA. The ends were cut back, 3 bases at V and 6 bases at J, with 12 bases in the middle. Written as DNA, the CDR3 is TGCAGCGTTGAGTTCCAGGCTGGCGAGCAGTACTTC. Its protein is CSVEFQAGEQYF.

CDR3 loop: CASSSTRTTYEQYF. The CDR3 coding sequence is TGTGCCAGCAGCTCGACCCGGACTACCTACGAGCAGTACTTC. The chain couples TRBV7-2 to TRBJ2-5; the D gene is possibly TRBD2 (6 bases). The last part of the DNA fits TRBJ2-7 better; the J call may be wrong. CDR3 size: 14 residues. The germline V gene has CDR1 SGHTA and CDR2 FQGNSA.

The chain employs TRBV2 and TRBJ1-5, with 7 bases fitting TRBD1. Looked up from germline, CDR1 is SNHLY and CDR2 is FYNNEI. The CDR3 is 15 amino acids. The junction had 11 bases not matched to a gene; V was cut back by 6 bases and J by 6 bases. For the CDR3, the DNA is TGTGCCAGCAGGGACAGGATTGGGTCCGGTCAGCCCCAGCATTTT. This sequence encodes CASRDRIGSGQPQHF.

The chain joins TRBV29-1 to TRBJ1-2; 7 bases align to TRBD1. After removal of 7 bases from V and 8 bases from J, the junction contained 7 bases not matched to a gene. The CDR3 extends over 11 amino acids. Germline values: CDR1 SQVTM, CDR2 ANQGSEA. The CDR3 reads CSGSQGEGYTF. The CDR3 DNA sequence: TGCAGCGGTTCCCAGGGGGAGGGCTACACCTTC. The whole variable domain, filled in from reference TRBV29-1 and TRBJ1-2, reads SAVISQKPSRDICQRGTSLTIQCQVDSQVTMMFWYRQQPGQSLTLIATANQGSEATYESGFVIDKFPISRPNLTFSTLTVSNMSPEDSSIYLCSGSQGEGYTFGSGTRLTVV.

This clone was recorded a few times. The chain uses TRBV4-3 and TRBJ2-7, with 12 bases lining up with TRBD2. Trimming cost V 0 bases and J 3 bases; bases outside gene matches: 6. Germline values: CDR1 LGHNA, CDR2 YSLEER. The CDR3 length is 17 residues. The CDR3: CASSQDLTSGRGYEQYF. CDR3 bases: TGCGCCAGCAGCCAAGATTTGACTAGCGGGAGAGGCTACGAGCAGTACTTC.

This chain joins TRBV6-6 and TRBJ1-1; D call uncertain. This CDR3 is built from 15 residues. Trimming stripped 6 bases from V and 0 bases from J, with 14 bases between. Germline CDR1 reads MNHNY; CDR2 reads SVGAGI (reference sequence). Written as DNA, the CDR3 is TGTGCCAGCAGCGTGATCGGACTGATGAACACTGAAGCTTTCTTT. As protein: CASSVIGLMNTEAFF.

This clone came up a few times. This chain connects TRBV9 to TRBJ1-2; no firm D call. Germline loops: CDR1 SGDLS, CDR2 YYNGEE. Trimming left V 6 bases short and J 5 bases short, with 14 bases between. CDR3 length: 13 amino acids. This CDR3 is CASTKEGSYGYTF. The DNA of the CDR3 is TGTGCCAGCACCAAAGAGGGTTCGTATGGCTACACCTTC.

This clone was seen a handful of times. The gene calls are TRBV5-1 and TRBJ1-1, with TRBD1 matching over 9 bases. The CDR3 extends over 16 amino acids. Germline CDR1 SGHRS, CDR2 YFSETQ. V was clipped by 4 bases and J by 1 base; unmatched bases: 8. The CDR3, as DNA: TGCGCCAGCAGCACTGCCAGGGGACAGGGGAACACTGAAGCTTTCTTT. It encodes CASSTARGQGNTEAFF.

CDR3: CAWSRTFSEAFF. CDR3 in DNA: TGTGCCTGGAGTAGGACATTCTCTGAAGCTTTCTTT. V gene TRBV30 combines with J gene TRBJ1-1, with D perhaps matching TRBD1 (5 bases). Germline values: CDR1 GTSNPN, CDR2 SVGIG (reference sequence). The CDR3 sequence is 12 residues long. Deletions cut 2 bases from V and 6 bases from J, with 10 bases between.

By share, this clone ranks as medium-sized. This rearrangement joins TRBV18 to TRBJ2-1, with TRBD1 matching over 7 bases. CDR3 length: 13 residues. Trimming at V came to 6 bases and at J to 8 bases, leaving 7 bases not matched to a gene. The V gene's germline CDR1 is KGHSH and CDR2 LQKENI. Here the CDR3 DNA reads TGTGCCAGCTCCATAGACAGGGCATATGAGCAGTTCTTC. This codes for CASSIDRAYEQFF.

This clone has just a few counts. The rearrangement joins TRBV29-1 to TRBJ2-2; 8 bases fit TRBD1. The CDR3 contains 12 residues. J lost 8 bases, V lost 4 bases, and 3 bases had no gene match. Germline V gives CDR1 SQVTM, CDR2 ANQGSEA. This CDR3 reads CSVGRDRGELFF. The DNA for the CDR3 is TGCAGCGTTGGGAGGGACAGGGGGGAGCTGTTTTTT.

CDR3 residues: CASSQDGSGRQETQYF. CDR3 in DNA: TGCGCCAGCAGCCAAGATGGAAGTGGGAGGCAAGAGACCCAGTACTTC. This chain uses TRBV4-3 with TRBJ2-5; possibly TRBD2 for D (6 bases). V lost 0 bases and J 2 bases, leaving 13 bases between the germline ends. Per germline, CDR1 LGHNA and CDR2 YSLEER. The CDR3 consists of 16 residues.